The sequence of this T cell receptor (beta chain) was determined in a study of vaccination and CD4 T cells after COVID-19. Study in general: Several convalescent patients had mild and one had severe PCR-confirmed SARS-CoV-2 disease. Median time from second vaccine dose to sampling was roughly 65 days (14 to 241). Spike peptides, overlapping and drawn from SARS-CoV-2, HCoV-NL63, HCoV-OC43 and HCoV-229E, were used to stimulate cells.

This CDR3 comprises 16 residues. Treatment given: approximately 11-day PBMC culture with coronavirus spike peptide pools or control peptides (ViraFEST assay). Researchers used the Oncomine TCR Beta short-read assay to sequence DNA from cultured CD4+ T cells. From the PCR reads, TCRdb called clonotypes with MiXCR, one entry per CDR3 protein. The sample records about 11,000 distinct CDR3 sequences, about 46% being singletons. Regarding this clonotype: Its antigen remains unidentified.

V usage is TRBV21-1 and J usage is TRBJ2-3; TRBD1 is the table's D call and was not checked against the DNA. TRBV21-1 is an annotated pseudogene. The sample taken for sequencing was CD4+ T cells from blood, cultured in vitro. This clonotype was sampled from a human donor who had recovered from COVID-19. The CDR3 sequence is CASSNPTGAFTDTQYF. CDR3 DNA: TGTGCCAGCAGCAACCCGACAGGGGCTTTCACAGATACGCAGTATTTT.